This TCR beta chain comes out of a study of neurological immune-mediated disorders. This clonotype has at least ten counts. Germline loops: CDR1 GTSNPN, CDR2 SVGIG (reference sequence). This CDR3 contains 14 residues. Trimming removed 0 bases from V and 6 bases from J, with 15 bases in between. Synthesis of cDNA was accomplished via 5'RACE employing 10-nucleotide random UMIs. The authors obtained over 170 million TCR-beta sequences from 15-18 subjects per sequencing run. TCRdb re-called the 5' RACE reads through MiXCR, storing one row per CDR3 protein. The data show around 16,000 distinct CDR3 sequences, 3.5% seen once. The sorted libraries drew on 1 million T cells that were CD4+ or CD8+.

V usage is TRBV30 and J usage is TRBJ2-7, with D tentatively TRBD1 or TRBD2 (6 bases each). This receptor was identified in a woman aged 40 to 49 in good health. Sample: CD8+ T cells from blood. The CDR3 loop reads CAWSVIGGGSEQYF. In nucleotides, the CDR3 is TGTGCCTGGAGTGTAATCGGGGGCGGGTCCGAGCAGTACTTC.